Listed below are T cell receptor beta chains from one sample, sequenced in a study of T cells in Graves' hyperthyroidism and ophthalmopathy. In TCRdb, the multiplex PCR reads were re-called with MiXCR into one record per CDR3 protein. The repertoire holds 300,000 to 450,000 distinct CDR3 sequences, with roughly 14% as singletons. The sample was blood. All receptors derive from a woman aged 18-29 years with Graves' hyperthyroidism that later progressed to Graves' ophthalmopathy. The CDR3 runs from the conserved cysteine through the conserved F or W. The D gene is left open where the match is weak. Part of the rows lack a size; the others show once, few, many or a class for expanded clones.

d_gene,j_gene,len,v_gene,abundance,CDR3nt,CDR3aa
TRBD1,TRBJ1-5,15,TRBV6-2/TRBV6-3,.,TGTGCCAGCAGTCCTTATAGACAGGGGATTCAGCCCCAGCATTTT,CASSPYRQGIQPQHF
TRBD2,TRBJ2-1,17,TRBV7-8,few,TGTGCCAGCAGCTTAGTAGGTAGCGGGAGTAGCTACAATGAGCAGTTCTTC,CASSLVGSGSSYNEQFF
.,TRBJ2-7,16,TRBV4-2,.,TGTGCCAGCAGCCAAGATCTGACGGGAGTACTTCACGAGCAGTACTTC,CASSQDLTGVLHEQYF
TRBD1,TRBJ2-7,15,TRBV4-1,.,TGCGCCAGCAGCGCCCGACAGGGGGTGTCCTACGAGCAGTACTTC,CASSARQGVSYEQYF
TRBD2,TRBJ2-1,15,TRBV20-1,many,TGCAGTGCTAGTGGCCGGGAGGGCCGCTACAATGAGCAGTTCTTC,CSASGREGRYNEQFF
.,TRBJ2-2,16,TRBV15,.,TGTGCCACCAGCAAAGGGCCTTCCCGATTGGCCGGGGAGCTGTTTTTT,CATSKGPSRLAGELFF
.,TRBJ1-1,13,TRBV29-1,many,TGCAGCGTTGATCTTCCGGGCGACACTGAAGCTTTCTTT,CSVDLPGDTEAFF
TRBD1,TRBJ1-5,17,TRBV20-1,few,TGCAGTGCTGGACAGGGGAATGGAAGGGGCGTCAATCAGCCCCAGCATTTT,CSAGQGNGRGVNQPQHF
TRBD1,TRBJ2-7,15,TRBV9,few,TGTGCCAGCAGCCCGGGGACAGCTATCTCCTACGAGCAGTACTTC,CASSPGTAISYEQYF
TRBD1,TRBJ2-7,15,TRBV20-1,many,TGCAGTGCTAGAGAGAGACAGGGCTACACCTACGAGCAGTACTTC,CSARERQGYTYEQYF
.,TRBJ1-2,11,TRBV11-2,many,TGTGCCAGCAGCCGCGGCTATGGCTACACCTTC,CASSRGYGYTF